This is a list of T cell receptor beta chains from one sample in a study of T cells in Graves' hyperthyroidism and ophthalmopathy. Each CDR3 protein gets one entry after TCRdb re-called the multiplex PCR reads with MiXCR. The sample has approximately 610,000 distinct CDR3 sequences, roughly 14% seen once. Sequencing used blood. The receptors derive from a woman between 40 and 55 years old with Graves' ophthalmopathy. Both conserved end residues are part of each CDR3. Fields, in order: clone size, V gene, D gene, J gene, CDR3 DNA, CDR3 protein. D genes are given only for firm matches. Clone size is stated in some rows and not others, as once, few, many or a class when expanded.

>few|TRBV15|TRBD2|TRBJ2-5
TGTGCCACCAGCAGGAGCGGGAGGTACGAGACCCAGTACTTC
CATSRSGRYETQYF
>many|TRBV6-2/TRBV6-3|TRBD1|TRBJ1-1
TGTGCCAGCAGTTTTAACCCGGGACAGGGGGTGAACACTGAAGCTTTCTTT
CASSFNPGQGVNTEAFF
>many|TRBV6-5|NA|TRBJ1-2
TGTGCCAGCAGTTACTCTTACGACGGGAACTATGGCTACACCTTC
CASSYSYDGNYGYTF
>few|TRBV11-2|NA|TRBJ2-5
TGTGCCAGCAGGGATCAGGGGGGGACGGAGACCCAGTACTTC
CASRDQGGTETQYF
>NA|TRBV4-2|NA|TRBJ1-5
TGTGCCAGCAGCCAACTGGGGACTACGAATCAGCCCCAGCATTTT
CASSQLGTTNQPQHF
>few|TRBV4-1|NA|TRBJ2-5
TGCGCCAGCAGCCCTCAAGGGCAGCGTCAAGAGACCCAGTACTTC
CASSPQGQRQETQYF
>once|TRBV15|TRBD1|TRBJ1-2
TGTGCCACCACCCCACAGGGGAACTATGGCTACACCTTC
CATTPQGNYGYTF
>few|TRBV4-1|TRBD2|TRBJ2-1
TGCGCCAGCAGCCGGATAGAAGGACTAGCGGGATACAATGAGCAGTTCTTC
CASSRIEGLAGYNEQFF
>many|TRBV7-2|TRBD2|TRBJ2-5
TGTGCCAGCAGCTTAGCGAACGCGGGAGGGCAAGAGACCCAGTACTTC
CASSLANAGGQETQYF
>many|TRBV6-2/TRBV6-3|NA|TRBJ2-2
TGTGCCAGCAGTTTGTACAGGTTGTCGAACACCGGGGAGCTGTTTTTT
CASSLYRLSNTGELFF
>few|TRBV28|TRBD2|TRBJ2-3
TGTGCCAGCAGTTTTATTAGCGGGGAGGCAAATACGCAGTATTTT
CASSFISGEANTQYF
>many|TRBV12-3/TRBV12-4|TRBD2|TRBJ2-7
TGTGCCAGCAGTTTGCAGGGAGGGCCGGGGGAGCAGTACTTC
CASSLQGGPGEQYF
>few|TRBV3-1|TRBD1|TRBJ1-5
TGTGCCAGCAGCCACCCTGGACAGGGGAACAATCAGCCCCAGCATTTT
CASSHPGQGNNQPQHF
>many|TRBV5-1|NA|TRBJ1-2
TGCGCCAGCAGCTTGGCCCCGGACACTGCCTACACCTTC
CASSLAPDTAYTF
>many|TRBV19|TRBD1|TRBJ2-7
TGTGCCAGTAGTGCCGTCCCGGGACAGGCGACCTACGAGCAGTACTTC
CASSAVPGQATYEQYF
>many|TRBV10-2|TRBD1|TRBJ1-1
TGCGCCAGCAGTGTCTCAGGGGGAACTGAAGCTTTCTTT
CASSVSGGTEAFF
>NA|TRBV7-8|NA|TRBJ1-1
TGTGCCAGCAGCCCACCCTTCTTGCGGGACACTGAAGCTTTCTTT
CASSPPFLRDTEAFF
>NA|TRBV5-1|NA|TRBJ2-5
TGCGCCAGCAGCTTGGAGATAGGAGGGACCCAGTACTTC
CASSLEIGGTQYF
>many|TRBV19|TRBD1|TRBJ2-7
TGTGCCAGTAGTCCAGCCGGACAGGGGGCGCGGGACGAGCAGTACTTC
CASSPAGQGARDEQYF
>many|TRBV18|NA|TRBJ1-2
TGTGCCAGCTCAGTCGGACAGAACTATGGCTACACCTTC
CASSVGQNYGYTF
>many|TRBV29-1|TRBD2|TRBJ2-7
TGCAGCGTTGGACTAGCGGGAGGGCCGACCTACGAGCAGTACTTC
CSVGLAGGPTYEQYF
>many|TRBV2|NA|TRBJ1-1
TGTGCCAGCAGTTTTGACACCTACACTGAAGCTTTCTTT
CASSFDTYTEAFF
>many|TRBV12-3/TRBV12-4|TRBD1|TRBJ2-5
TGTGCCAGCAGTCGTCAGTTACAGGGGGAGACCCAGTACTTC
CASSRQLQGETQYF
>many|TRBV28|NA|TRBJ1-2
TGTGCCATCTGGGTGGAGAACTATGGCTACACCTTC
CAIWVENYGYTF
>many|TRBV5-1|NA|TRBJ2-7
TGCGCCAGCAGCTTGGAGGGTCGGGTTTCCTACGAGCAGTACTTC
CASSLEGRVSYEQYF
>many|TRBV4-1|TRBD1|TRBJ2-5
TGCGCCAGCAGCCCCGGGACAGGGGGTTGGAAGACCCAGTACTTC
CASSPGTGGWKTQYF
>many|TRBV28|TRBD1|TRBJ2-7
TGTGCCAGCAGCCCACGGACAGGGGGCTACGAGCAGTACTTC
CASSPRTGGYEQYF
>many|TRBV20-1|TRBD1|TRBJ1-5
TGCAGTGCTACGGAAGGACAGGGATATCAGCCCCAGCATTTT
CSATEGQGYQPQHF
>many|TRBV20-1|NA|TRBJ2-5
TGCAGTGCTAGAGAAGGGTACAGGGCGTACCAAGAGACCCAGTACTTC
CSAREGYRAYQETQYF
>few|TRBV5-6|TRBD1|TRBJ1-1
TGTGCCAGCAGCCCCATTGTCCCGGGACAGGGCCATCGGGACACTGAAGCTTTCTTT
CASSPIVPGQGHRDTEAFF
>NA|TRBV6-2/TRBV6-3|NA|TRBJ2-7
TGTGCCAGCAGTTACTTGTCTGGAGTTGGAGGACCTCTAAGCCAGGTCCACGAGCAGTACTTC
CASSYLSGVGGPLSQVHEQYF
>once|TRBV20-1|NA|TRBJ1-2
TGCAGTGCTCTCCCCCTGTCGTTAAGGGCAGCTAACTATGGCTACACCTTC
CSALPLSLRAANYGYTF
>once|TRBV6-1|NA|TRBJ2-2
TGTGCCAGCAGTGAAGGGCCCTTGTTCCCCAACACCGGGGAGCTGTTTTTT
CASSEGPLFPNTGELFF
>many|TRBV28|NA|TRBJ2-7
TGTGCCAGCAGAATGGGCGGGGGCATAACGGGATACGAGCAGTACTTC
CASRMGGGITGYEQYF
>many|TRBV15|NA|TRBJ2-7
TGTGCCACCAGCAGAGATGTTGCTGGCGAGCAGTACTTC
CATSRDVAGEQYF
>many|TRBV20-1|NA|TRBJ2-5
TGCAGTGCTAGACAAGAGACCCAGTACTTC
CSARQETQYF
>many|TRBV6-4|NA|TRBJ1-5
TGTGCCAGCAGCCCGGAGAGCAATAGCAATCAGCCCCAGCATTTT
CASSPESNSNQPQHF
>many|TRBV29-1|TRBD2|TRBJ2-5
TGCAGCGTTGACGGGACTAGCGGGAGGGCAGGGGAGACCCAGTACTTC
CSVDGTSGRAGETQYF
>many|TRBV7-3|NA|TRBJ2-7
TGTGCCAGCAGCTTAAGCGGTACAGACTACGAGCAGTACTTC
CASSLSGTDYEQYF
>many|TRBV6-5|NA|TRBJ2-7
TGTGCCAGCAGTTACTCTTACGGAACCTACGAGCAGTACTTC
CASSYSYGTYEQYF
>many|TRBV29-1|TRBD1|TRBJ2-7
TGCAGCGTTCTAGGGCAGGGGGCGGGCGAGCAGTACTTC
CSVLGQGAGEQYF
>NA|TRBV6-1|NA|TRBJ2-5
TGTGCCAGCAGGCGCCTGGAGACCCAGTACTTC
CASRRLETQYF
>NA|TRBV28|NA|TRBJ2-7
TGTGCCAGCAGTCCCCACATCTCGGGGCAGTACTTC
CASSPHISGQYF
>many|TRBV11-2|NA|TRBJ2-7
TGTGCCAGCAGGGCCCCCGCGCGTCGTGGATACGAGCAGTACTTC
CASRAPARRGYEQYF
>many|TRBV5-1|TRBD2|TRBJ2-7
TGCGCCAGCGCGCGGGGGACTAGCGGGATCTACGAGCAGTACTTC
CASARGTSGIYEQYF
>many|TRBV28|NA|TRBJ1-2
TGTGCCAGCAGCCAGGGGCGCGGATATGGCTACACCTTC
CASSQGRGYGYTF
>few|TRBV6-1|NA|TRBJ2-2
TGTGCCAGCAGTAAAGGACTTTCTGGGAACACCGGGGAGCTGTTTTTT
CASSKGLSGNTGELFF
>few|TRBV6-1|NA|TRBJ1-3
TGTGCCAGCAGACCCGACAGGACTGGAAACACCATATATTTT
CASRPDRTGNTIYF
>NA|TRBV6-1|TRBD2|TRBJ2-4
TGTGCCAGCAGTGATAGCGGGACGTGGTCCGCCAAAAACATTCAGTACTTC
CASSDSGTWSAKNIQYF
>many|TRBV24-1|NA|TRBJ1-5
TGTGCCACTAAGGGGTCGGGCAATCAGCCCCAGCATTTT
CATKGSGNQPQHF
>many|TRBV12-3/TRBV12-4|NA|TRBJ1-1
TGTGCCAGCAGTCGGCTGTTAGGGGGTACTGAAGCTTTCTTT
CASSRLLGGTEAFF
>NA|TRBV30|NA|TRBJ1-2
TGTGCCCTCTCCGCGCGGGATGGCTACACCTTC
CALSARDGYTF
>many|TRBV12-3/TRBV12-4|TRBD2|TRBJ2-5
TGTGCCAGCAGTTTAGCTAGCGGGAGGACGGAGACCCAGTACTTC
CASSLASGRTETQYF
>few|TRBV5-4|TRBD1|TRBJ1-4
TGTGCCAGCAGCTTGACAGGGGCTTCGGGGGAAAAACTGTTTTTT
CASSLTGASGEKLFF
>many|TRBV2|NA|TRBJ2-7
TGTGCCAGCAGTGCCGGAGCCAGCGGCCAGCTGCTGAACTTC
CASSAGASGQLLNF
>few|TRBV19|NA|TRBJ2-5
TGTGCCAGTACTGGGGGCGGGGCGGTGACCCAGTACTTC
CASTGGGAVTQYF